The clone carrying this T cell receptor (beta chain) showed up many times. One entry per CDR3 protein, called by TCRdb with MiXCR from the 5' RACE reads. The sample holds about 16,000 distinct CDR3 sequences; around 8% are singletons and the top ten take 33%. V gave up 6 bases and J gave up 1 base, with 14 bases separating them. Germline-derived CDR1 and CDR2 are SQVTM and ANQGSEA. CDR3 length: 14 amino acids. These data belong to a study of spatial heterogeneity in lung cancer. As for time point: sample taken at primary tumor resection. No cells were sorted before sequencing. The whole RNA sequenced was extracted from tumor, nontumor lung or frozen PBMC. The donor group consisted of 72 patients who had untreated, early-stage non-small cell lung cancer.

This specimen consisted of PBMCs, obtained at surgery. This sequence joins TRBV29-1 and TRBJ2-3; D possibly uses TRBD1 or TRBD2 (5 bases each). The sequence derives from a female donor with early-stage non-small cell lung cancer. Here the CDR3 reads CSVGRATGTDTQYF. CDR3 in DNA: TGCAGCGTGGGGCGGGCAACGGGCACAGATACGCAGTATTTT.